These 10 T cell receptor beta chains share one sample of origin, sequenced in a study of immune evolution from preneoplasia to lung adenocarcinoma. Libraries were prepared by immunoSEQ multiplex PCR; TCRdb keeps only in-frame clonotypes and omits some of them. Of about 3,200 clones in the sample, 83% were seen once. Sequencing was carried out using FFPE adjacent normal lung tissue. All receptors derive from a person in their 40s with lung adenocarcinoma.

This chain joins TRBV10-3 and TRBJ2-1, with 8 bases fitting TRBD2. The CDR3 is made up of 14 amino acids. The V and J ends lost 8 bases and 9 bases, in that order; junction bases with no gene match: 12. Looked up from germline, CDR1 is ENHRY and CDR2 is SYGVKD. CDR3 DNA sequence: TGTGCCATCTCAGGGGCTAGCGGGTGGCGTGAGCAGTTCTTC. This gives the protein CAISGASGWREQFF.

This clone has only one observation. The chain has TRBV28 and TRBJ2-7, with 8 bases aligning to TRBD1. V lost 8 bases, J lost 4 bases, and 4 bases stayed unmatched. CDR1 and CDR2 from the germline V gene are MDHEN and SYDVKM. The CDR3 has 12 amino acids. DNA for the CDR3: TGTGCCAGCCAGGGGGCCCTTTACGAGCAGTACTTC. Amino acids: CASQGALYEQYF.

The chain couples TRBV21-1 to TRBJ1-5. TRBV21-1 is classified as a pseudogene. CDR3 length: 14 amino acids. CDR3 region: CASSRRLSNQPQHF. The CDR3, as DNA: TGTGCCAGCAGCAGACGACTCAGCAATCAGCCCCAGCATTTT.

This clone is classed as large. V is TRBV28 and J is TRBJ2-5; TRBD2 might be the D (7 bases). The V gene lost 3 bases and the J gene lost 2 bases, with 19 bases spanning the gap. CDR1 MDHEN and CDR2 SYDVKM come from the germline V gene. The CDR3 spans 17 residues. The CDR3 sequence: CASSLGRGVRRQETQYF. Written as DNA, the CDR3 is TGTGCCAGCAGTTTGGGGAGGGGGGTCCGGCGACAAGAGACCCAGTACTTC.

The V call is TRBV28, the J call TRBJ1-5, with D uncertain. V was trimmed by 2 bases and J by 6 bases, leaving 11 bases between them. There are 14 residues in the CDR3. The V gene's germline CDR1 is MDHEN and CDR2 SYDVKM. This CDR3 is CASSLMAGGQPQHF. For the CDR3, the DNA is TGTGCCAGCAGTTTAATGGCGGGCGGTCAGCCCCAGCATTTT. The whole variable domain, filled in from reference TRBV28 and TRBJ1-5, reads DVKVTQSSRYLVKRTGEKVFLECVQDMDHENMFWYRQDPGLGLRLIYFSYDVKMKEKGDIPEGYSVSREKKERFSLILESASTNQTSMYLCASSLMAGGQPQHFGDGTRLSIL.

CDR3 nucleotide sequence: TGTGCCAGTAGTGTCGGACAAGCCAACTATTATGGCTACACCTTC. This encodes CASSVGQANYYGYTF. V usage is TRBV19 and J usage is TRBJ1-2, with D possibly being TRBD1 (5 bases). V dropped 5 bases and J dropped 5 bases, with 18 bases sitting between them. The CDR3 consists of 15 residues. The germline V gene has CDR1 LNHDA and CDR2 SQIVND (reference sequence).

The V and J genes are TRBV21-1 and TRBJ1-1. TRBV21-1 is an annotated pseudogene. The CDR3 sequence is 12 residues long. Here the CDR3 reads CASSKRNTEAFF. In nucleotides, the CDR3 is TGTGCCAGCAGCAAAAGGAACACTGAAGCTTTCTTT.

The chain links TRBV6-5 to TRBJ2-7; 9 bases line up with TRBD1. This CDR3 is built from 15 residues. V lost 5 bases to trimming and J lost 0 bases; unmatched junction nucleotides: 5. CDR1 and CDR2 (germline): MNHEY, SVGAGI. In nucleotides, the CDR3 is TGTGCCAGCAGTAGGTCGGGACAGGGCTCCTACGAGCAGTACTTC. It encodes CASSRSGQGSYEQYF.

This sequence joins TRBV14 and TRBJ2-1; D perhaps matches TRBD1 (5 bases). V dropped 4 bases and J dropped 8 bases, with 21 bases sitting between them. The CDR3 contains 16 residues. Germline V gives CDR1 SGHDN, CDR2 FVKESK. The CDR3 loop reads CASSPLSDSLRDEQFF. CDR3 bases: TGTGCCAGCAGCCCCCTATCTGATAGCCTCAGGGATGAGCAGTTCTTC.

The J gene is TRBJ2-7, the V gene TRBV10-3; possibly TRBD1 or TRBD2 for D (5 bases each). The germline V gene encodes CDR1 ENHRY and CDR2 SYGVKD. Trimming pared 10 bases from V and 2 bases from J, leaving 18 bases between. CDR3 size: 14 residues. The chain's CDR3 is CASKGAAGTYEQYF. The DNA for the CDR3 is TGTGCCAGCAAAGGGGCGGCGGGTACCTACGAGCAGTACTTC.